Presented here are 17 T cell receptor beta chains from one specimen sequenced in a study of control samples from healthy donors and cancer patients. Sequencing was performed with immunoSEQ multiplex PCR; in TCRdb, only in-frame clones are kept and a portion is missing. In the table there are about 77,000 clones, approximately 92% of which are singletons. Sequencing was performed on blood. The receptors shown here come from a woman between 55 and 75 years old in good health.

The chain is built from TRBV20-1 and TRBJ2-3; D perhaps matches TRBD2 (6 bases). Germline V CDR1 and CDR2: DFQATT, SNEGSKA (reference sequence). The ends were cut back, 3 bases at V and 3 bases at J, with 10 bases in the middle. The CDR3 has 13 amino acids. CDR3: CSASLAGTDTQYF. In DNA, the CDR3 is TGCAGTGCTAGTCTCGCGGGGACAGATACGCAGTATTTT.

V usage is TRBV7-9 and J usage is TRBJ1-1, with a tentative D call TRBD1 (6 bases). This CDR3 is built from 12 residues. Per the germline V gene, CDR1 is SEHNR and CDR2 is FQNEAQ (reference sequence). V was clipped by 1 base and J by 9 bases, with 9 bases between them. CDR3 coding DNA: TGTGCCAGCAGCTTAGTGGACAGACAAGCTTTCTTT. Translating gives CASSLVDRQAFF.

The V gene is TRBV27, the J gene TRBJ2-3; D might be TRBD1 (5 bases). The germline V gene encodes CDR1 MNHEY and CDR2 SMNVEV (reference sequence). V lost 2 bases, J lost 0 bases, and 12 bases lay in between. This CDR3 contains 16 residues. The CDR3 loop reads CASSLRWGTSTDTQYF. CDR3 nucleotides: TGTGCCAGCAGTTTACGGTGGGGCACAAGCACAGATACGCAGTATTTT.

V usage is TRBV5-1 and J usage is TRBJ2-5, with unresolved D. V shed 2 bases and J shed 2 bases, with 7 bases lying between them. Germline values: CDR1 SGHRS, CDR2 YFSETQ. The CDR3 runs to 13 residues. CDR3 protein: CASSFRIQETQYF. CDR3 nucleotides: TGCGCCAGCAGCTTCAGGATACAAGAGACCCAGTACTTC.

This chain uses TRBV6-1 with TRBJ1-2; no firm D call. V was clipped by 2 bases and J by 3 bases, with 13 bases between them. The V gene's germline CDR1 is MNHNS and CDR2 SASEGT. This CDR3 has 15 amino acids. CDR3 nucleotides: TGTGCCAGCAGTGAAACTCAACAGATCTACTATGGCTACACCTTC. This gives the protein CASSETQQIYYGYTF.

The chain has TRBV21-1 and TRBJ2-7; the table assigns TRBD1, which was not confirmed against the DNA. TRBV21-1 is recorded as a pseudogene. The CDR3 has 16 amino acids. CDR3 sequence (DNA): TGTGCCAGCAGCAAAGAGGCCCGGGACAAGTCCTACGAGCAGTACTTC. Amino acid sequence: CASSKEARDKSYEQYF.

The chain has TRBV28 and TRBJ1-6; TRBD1 aligns across 9 bases. V trimming: 3 bases; J trimming: 10 bases; junction bases outside the gene matches: 4. This CDR3 region has 14 residues. Germline V gene data show CDR1 as MDHEN and CDR2 as SYDVKM. This CDR3 is CASSLGQGRSPLHF. The CDR3 coding sequence is TGTGCCAGCAGTTTGGGACAGGGTAGATCACCCCTCCACTTT.

The chain joins TRBV5-5 to TRBJ1-1; D may be TRBD1 (5 bases). Trimming took off 4 bases at V and 1 base at J, with 14 bases between the two ends. The length of the CDR3 is 15 residues. In germline, CDR1 is SGHKS, CDR2 YYEKEE (reference sequence). DNA for the CDR3: TGTGCCAGCAGCCGGCCCGGGGGGAAGAACACTGAAGCTTTCTTT. This encodes CASSRPGGKNTEAFF. Supplemented by reference TRBV5-5 and TRBJ1-1, the full variable domain reads DAGVTQSPTHLIKTRGQQVTLRCSPISGHKSVSWYQQVLGQGPQFIFQYYEKEERGRGNFPDRFSARQFPNYSSELNVNALLLGDSALYLCASSRPGGKNTEAFFGQGTRLTVV.

The chain combines TRBV28 with TRBJ1-5; D may be TRBD1 (5 bases). This CDR3 contains 16 residues. Germline V gene lookup returns CDR1 MDHEN and CDR2 SYDVKM. Trimming removed 2 bases at V and 5 bases at J, with 16 bases between. The CDR3 DNA reads TGTGCCAGCAGTTTAGAATTGGCAGGGATGGATCAGCCCCAGCATTTT. Residues: CASSLELAGMDQPQHF.

The V call is TRBV19, the J call TRBJ1-3; D is unclear. V gave up 3 bases and J gave up 4 bases, with 10 bases separating them. This CDR3 comprises 14 residues. Per the germline V gene, CDR1 is LNHDA and CDR2 is SQIVND (reference sequence). The CDR3 spells CASSIGQIGNTIYF. CDR3 nucleotides: TGTGCCAGTAGTATCGGGCAGATCGGAAACACCATATATTTT. Together with reference TRBV19 and TRBJ1-3, the CDR3 gives the full variable domain: DGGITQSPKYLFRKEGQNVTLSCEQNLNHDAMYWYRQDPGQGLRLIYYSQIVNDFQKGDIAEGYSVSREKKESFPLTVTSAQKNPTAFYLCASSIGQIGNTIYFGEGSWLTVV.

This clone came up a few times. This chain uses TRBV5-6 with TRBJ2-5; D is unclear. The length of the CDR3 is 13 residues. Looked up from germline, CDR1 is SGHDT and CDR2 is YYEEEE. The V gene lost 1 base and the J gene lost 1 base, with 5 bases spanning the gap. The CDR3 nucleotides are TGTGCCAGCAGCTTGACAGCCCAAGAGACCCAGTACTTC. As protein: CASSLTAQETQYF. The whole variable domain, filled in from reference TRBV5-6 and TRBJ2-5, reads DAGVTQSPTHLIKTRGQQVTLRCSPKSGHDTVSWYQQALGQGPQFIFQYYEEEERQRGNFPDRFSGHQFPNYSSELNVNALLLGDSALYLCASSLTAQETQYFGPGTRLLVL.

The chain has TRBV6-2 or TRBV6-3 and TRBJ2-4; 7 bases fit TRBD2. V dropped 0 bases and J dropped 1; count of bases not matched to a gene: 6. The V gene's germline CDR1 is MNHEY and CDR2 SVGEGT. The CDR3 spans 17 residues. The chain's CDR3 is CASSYSEAGGAKNIQYF. As DNA, the CDR3 is TGTGCCAGCAGTTACTCGGAGGCCGGGGGGGCCAAAAACATTCAGTACTTC.

The gene calls are TRBV7-9 and TRBJ2-7, with 9 bases that match TRBD1. The CDR3 is made up of 14 amino acids. Germline lookup yields CDR1 SEHNR and CDR2 FQNEAQ (reference sequence). Losses at the gene ends were 1 base for V and 4 bases for J; bases not matched to a gene: 2. The CDR3 is CASSLEGQGYEQYF. As DNA, the CDR3 is TGTGCCAGCAGCTTAGAGGGACAGGGATACGAGCAGTACTTC.

J is TRBJ2-4 and V is TRBV7-8; unclear D gene. This CDR3 comprises 18 residues. The V and J ends lost 0 bases and 0 bases respectively, with 15 bases between them. Germline V gene lookup returns CDR1 SGHVS and CDR2 FQNEAQ. The CDR3 region is CASSLARPGLLAKNIQYF. CDR3 bases: TGTGCCAGCAGCTTAGCACGTCCTGGATTACTAGCCAAAAACATTCAGTACTTC.

CDR3 in amino acids: CASSAPPNTIYF. The CDR3 region has the DNA TGTGCCAGCAGTGCCCCCCCAAACACCATATATTTT. The V gene is TRBV28, the J gene TRBJ1-3, with D unresolved. Trimming removed 5 bases from V and 6 bases from J, with 8 bases in between. Germline CDR1 is MDHEN and CDR2 is SYDVKM. CDR3 length equals 12 residues.

This chain connects TRBV6-2 or TRBV6-3 to TRBJ2-7, with TRBD1 matching over 9 bases. From germline, CDR1 is MNHEY and CDR2 SVGEGT. J was trimmed by 0 bases and V by 6 bases; bases with no gene match: 6. The CDR3 contains 15 residues. Here the CDR3 reads CASSTGQGTSYEQYF. For the CDR3, the DNA is TGTGCCAGCAGCACAGGACAGGGGACCTCCTACGAGCAGTACTTC.

The chain is built from TRBV7-2 and TRBJ1-2; 8 nucleotides match TRBD1. CDR1 is SGHTA, CDR2 FQGNSA, per germline. The CDR3 length is 16 residues. V gave up 2 bases and J gave up 0 bases; unmatched junction bases: 5. CDR3: CASSLSSTGANYGYTF. The CDR3 nucleotides are TGTGCCAGCAGCTTATCCTCGACAGGGGCTAACTATGGCTACACCTTC.